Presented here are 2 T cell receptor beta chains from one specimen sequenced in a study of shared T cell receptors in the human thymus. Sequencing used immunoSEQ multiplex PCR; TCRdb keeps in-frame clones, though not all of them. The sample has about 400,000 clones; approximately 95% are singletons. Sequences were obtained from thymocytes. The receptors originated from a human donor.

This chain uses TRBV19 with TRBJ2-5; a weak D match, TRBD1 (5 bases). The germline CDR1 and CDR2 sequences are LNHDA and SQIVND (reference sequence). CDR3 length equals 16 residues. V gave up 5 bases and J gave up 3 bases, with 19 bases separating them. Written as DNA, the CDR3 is TGTGCCAGTAGTCCCCGCGAGTCAGGGAAAAAAGAGACCCAGTACTTC. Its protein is CASSPRESGKKETQYF. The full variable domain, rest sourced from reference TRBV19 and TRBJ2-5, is DGGITQSPKYLFRKEGQNVTLSCEQNLNHDAMYWYRQDPGQGLRLIYYSQIVNDFQKGDIAEGYSVSREKKESFPLTVTSAQKNPTAFYLCASSPRESGKKETQYFGPGTRLLVL.

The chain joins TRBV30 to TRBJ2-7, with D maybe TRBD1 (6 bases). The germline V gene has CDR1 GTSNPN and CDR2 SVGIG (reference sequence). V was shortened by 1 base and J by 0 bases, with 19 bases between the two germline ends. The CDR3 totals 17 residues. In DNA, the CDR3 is TGTGCCTGGAGTGACCCGTCCATGACAGGTTACTCCTACGAGCAGTACTTC. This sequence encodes CAWSDPSMTGYSYEQYF.